The 14 T cell receptor beta chains presented below share a single source sample, sequenced in a study of T cell changes during pregnancy in multiple sclerosis. The method was immunoSEQ multiplex PCR; TCRdb's version includes in-frame clones alone and lacks a portion of them. The table lists about 77,000 clones, 89% of them singletons. The sample consisted of peripheral blood, taken before pregnancy. These receptors all come from a female donor with multiple sclerosis, enrolled in a pregnancy study.

This chain links TRBV6-1 with TRBJ2-5; TRBD1 agrees at 7 bases. The germline V gene has CDR1 MNHNS and CDR2 SASEGT. The ends lost 5 bases at V and 5 bases at J; junction bases unmatched: 11. This CDR3 comprises 15 residues. The CDR3 sequence: CASSSAGTVVETQYF. In DNA, the CDR3 is TGTGCCAGCAGTAGCGCCGGGACAGTGGTGGAGACCCAGTACTTC.

The chain is built from TRBV6-6 and TRBJ1-2; TRBD1 matches at 9 bases. Germline V gives CDR1 MNHNY, CDR2 SVGAGI (reference sequence). V gave up 6 bases and J gave up 4 bases; unmatched junction bases: 9. The CDR3 loop spans 15 amino acids. CDR3 protein: CASRGTADRGYGYTF. CDR3 nucleotides: TGTGCCAGCAGGGGGACTGCGGACAGGGGCTATGGCTACACCTTC.

The V and J genes are TRBV9 and TRBJ2-3; D is uncertain. V shed 4 bases and J shed 6 bases, with 9 bases lying between them. The germline V gene has CDR1 SGDLS and CDR2 YYNGEE. CDR3 length: 12 residues. DNA of the CDR3: TGTGCCAGCAGCCGTATGAGGGATACGCAGTATTTT. Its protein is CASSRMRDTQYF.

V and J are TRBV6-5 and TRBJ2-2; no clear D. CDR1 is MNHEY and CDR2 is SVGAGI in the germline V gene. Trimming stripped 7 bases from V and 4 bases from J, with 7 bases between. The CDR3 extends over 12 amino acids. CDR3 DNA: TGTGCCAGCAATTCTGTCACCGGGGAGCTGTTTTTT. Translating gives CASNSVTGELFF.

The J gene is TRBJ2-3, the V gene TRBV30, with 7 nucleotides matching TRBD2. This CDR3 comprises 14 residues. The germline gives CDR1 GTSNPN, CDR2 SVGIG (reference sequence). V lost 2 bases to trimming and J lost 6 bases; unmatched junction nucleotides: 8. CDR3 nucleotides: TGTGCCTGGAGTACGGGACTATTTGAGGATACGCAGTATTTT. Encoded protein: CAWSTGLFEDTQYF.

This sequence joins TRBV6-1 and TRBJ1-2; 8 nucleotides agree with TRBD1. Germline V gives CDR1 MNHNS, CDR2 SASEGT. The CDR3 has 17 amino acids. Germline trimming cut 4 bases from V and 5 bases from J; bases unmatched to any gene: 15. The CDR3 coding sequence is TGTGCCAGCAGTGTTCATGTGGGGCAGGGGGCCGGATATGGCTACACCTTC. Protein: CASSVHVGQGAGYGYTF.

The V gene is TRBV6-1, the J gene TRBJ1-6; a possible D gene is TRBD1 (6 bases). V lost 8 bases and J 12 bases, leaving 20 bases between the germline ends. Germline CDR1 is MNHNS and CDR2 is SASEGT. CDR3 length: 14 residues. CDR3 sequence reads: CASFRGRAVEPLHF. The CDR3 DNA is TGTGCCAGCTTCAGGGGCAGAGCAGTGGAACCCCTCCACTTT.

The V and J genes are TRBV6-6 and TRBJ2-7; 8 positions match TRBD1. Unmatched junction bases numbered 10, after V lost 6 bases and J lost 0 bases. Per germline, CDR1 MNHNY and CDR2 SVGAGI (reference sequence). This CDR3 is built from 16 residues. The CDR3 DNA is TGTGCCAGCAGCTCACCCGGACAGGGAATCTCCTACGAGCAGTACTTC. Residues: CASSSPGQGISYEQYF.

The chain recombines TRBV5-1 with TRBJ2-7, with TRBD1 as a possible D gene (6 bases). Germline loops: CDR1 SGHRS, CDR2 YFSETQ. The V end lost 0 bases, the J end lost 8 bases, and 18 bases lay between the germline ends. The CDR3 contains 15 residues. The CDR3 is CASSLVGTTTGQQYF. The CDR3 nucleotides read TGCGCCAGCAGCTTGGTGGGGACAACTACCGGCCAGCAGTACTTC. The variable domain in full, with the rest retrieved from reference TRBV5-1 and TRBJ2-7, is KAGVTQTPRYLIKTRGQQVTLSCSPISGHRSVSWYQQTPGQGLQFLFEYFSETQRNKGNFPGRFSGRQFSNSRSEMNVSTLELGDSALYLCASSLVGTTTGQQYFGPGTRLTVT.

This clone was detected only a few times. V is TRBV10-1 and J is TRBJ2-2, with 10 bases fitting TRBD1. CDR1 and CDR2 from the germline V gene are WNHNN and SYGVQD (reference sequence). V shed 5 bases, J shed 6 bases, and the junction held 6 bases outside the gene matches. This CDR3 comprises 15 residues. CDR3: CASSIGGTGAGELFF. The CDR3 region has the DNA TGCGCCAGCAGTATCGGTGGGACAGGGGCCGGGGAGCTGTTTTTT.

This clone has just one count. This chain uses TRBV7-2 with TRBJ2-3, with 10 bases matching TRBD2. The CDR3 loop spans 16 amino acids. Germline CDR1 and CDR2: SGHTA and FQGNSA. V dropped 5 bases and J dropped 10; count of bases not matched to a gene: 15. The CDR3 nucleotides are TGTGCCAGCAGCCCTGTAGCGGGGGGCCTGCGTAGGGCGCAGTATTTT. The encoded protein is CASSPVAGGLRRAQYF.

The rearrangement joins TRBV29-1 to TRBJ1-1; 10 bases agree with TRBD1. Germline CDR1 is SQVTM and CDR2 is ANQGSEA. Unmatched junction bases numbered 6, after V lost 4 bases and J lost 7 bases. The CDR3 is made up of 13 amino acids. Written as DNA, the CDR3 is TGCAGCGTTGTTGGGGACAGGGGCCTTGAAGCTTTCTTT. Translated: CSVVGDRGLEAFF.

The V and J genes are TRBV30 and TRBJ2-7, with a weak D call TRBD2 (6 bases). Germline CDR1 is GTSNPN and CDR2 is SVGIG (reference sequence). This CDR3 is 15 amino acids long. Trimming took off 4 bases at V and 0 bases at J, with 16 bases between the two ends. The CDR3, as DNA: TGTGCCTGGACGCGGGGAGAGTATATCTCCTACGAGCAGTACTTC. Encoded protein: CAWTRGEYISYEQYF.

This clone was seen once. The chain recombines TRBV5-6 with TRBJ1-2, with unresolved D. The germline V gene has CDR1 SGHDT and CDR2 YYEEEE. The length of the CDR3 is 11 residues. V was clipped by 0 bases and J by 6 bases, with 3 bases between them. The CDR3 nucleotides are TGTGCCAGCAGCTTGGCGGATGGCTACACCTTC. Its translation: CASSLADGYTF.